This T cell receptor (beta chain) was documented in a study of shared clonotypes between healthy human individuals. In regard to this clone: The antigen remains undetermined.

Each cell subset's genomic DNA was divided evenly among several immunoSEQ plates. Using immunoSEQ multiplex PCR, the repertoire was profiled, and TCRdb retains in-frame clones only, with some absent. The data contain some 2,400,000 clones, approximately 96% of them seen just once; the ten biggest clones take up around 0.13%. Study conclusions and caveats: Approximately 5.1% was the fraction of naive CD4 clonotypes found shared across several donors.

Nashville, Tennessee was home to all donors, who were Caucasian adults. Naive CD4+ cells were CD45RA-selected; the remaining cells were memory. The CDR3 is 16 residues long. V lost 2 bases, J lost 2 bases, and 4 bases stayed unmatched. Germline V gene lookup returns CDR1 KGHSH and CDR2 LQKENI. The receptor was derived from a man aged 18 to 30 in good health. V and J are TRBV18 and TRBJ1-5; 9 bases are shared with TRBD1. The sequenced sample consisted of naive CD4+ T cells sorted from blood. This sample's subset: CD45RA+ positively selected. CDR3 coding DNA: TGTGCCAGCTCACCAAGGGGGGACAGGGGCAATCAGCCCCAGCATTTT. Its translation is CASSPRGDRGNQPQHF.